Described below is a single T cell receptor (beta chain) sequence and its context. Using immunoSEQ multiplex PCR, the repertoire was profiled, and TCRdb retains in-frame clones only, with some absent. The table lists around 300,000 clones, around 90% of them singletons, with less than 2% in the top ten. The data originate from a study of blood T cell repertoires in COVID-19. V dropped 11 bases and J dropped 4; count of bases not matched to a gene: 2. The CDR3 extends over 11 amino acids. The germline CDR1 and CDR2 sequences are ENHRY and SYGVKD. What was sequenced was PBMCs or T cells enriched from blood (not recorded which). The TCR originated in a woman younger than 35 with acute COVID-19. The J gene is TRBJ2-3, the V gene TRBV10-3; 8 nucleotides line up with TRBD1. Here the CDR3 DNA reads TGTGCCGTACAGGGGGCAGATACGCAGTATTTT. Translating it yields CAVQGADTQYF.